This T cell receptor beta chain was observed in a study of blood T cell repertoires in COVID-19. Profiled with immunoSEQ multiplex PCR; TCRdb holds only in-frame clones, not every one. Among roughly 250,000 clones listed, 90% to 95% were seen once. Self-reported history from a screening survey and questionnaire set each donor's cohort. A single count supports this clone. The material sequenced was PBMCs or T cells enriched from blood (not recorded which). The clonotype originates from a human donor in a cohort exposed to, infected with or recovered from COVID-19 (not recorded which). The donor label of this sample is uncertain.

CDR3 nucleotide sequence: TGTGCCAGCAACCAGGGGGAGAAAGGGACTGAAGCTTTCTTT. As protein: CASNQGEKGTEAFF. This chain links TRBV13 with TRBJ1-1, with TRBD1 matching over 7 bases. V was pared by 7 bases and J by 5 bases, with 10 bases of the junction left unmatched. The CDR3 runs 14 residues. Germline-derived CDR1 and CDR2 are PRHDT and FYEKMQ (reference sequence).